Listed here are 30 T cell receptor beta chains from one sample, sequenced in a study. TCRdb passed the RT-PCR reads through MiXCR, listing each CDR3 protein once. The sample consists of 550,000 to 750,000 distinct CDR3 sequences, 14% of them appearing once. Sequencing used memory CD4+ T cells from blood. These receptors were taken from a female donor in good health, serving as a healthy control.

This clonotype was detected only a few times. The CDR3 DNA reads as TGTGCCAGCCGTCGAAGGACATTGTGGGAAAAACTGTTTTTT. Encoded protein: CASRRRTLWEKLFF. The gene calls are TRBV28 and TRBJ1-4; TRBD1 might be the D (5 bases). The CDR3 totals 14 residues. Germline values: CDR1 MDHEN, CDR2 SYDVKM. V lost 8 bases and J lost 8, with 18 bases in between.

The chain recombines TRBV28 with TRBJ1-2; D is possibly TRBD1 (5 bases). CDR3 size: 14 residues. CDR1 and CDR2 from the germline V gene are MDHEN and SYDVKM. Between the trimmed V and J ends, which lost 8 bases and 6 bases, there was a span of 19 bases. The CDR3 bases are TGTGCCAGCGCTTGGGGGACCACTGGGCATGGCTACACCTTC. This gives the protein CASAWGTTGHGYTF.

As DNA, the CDR3 is TGCAGTGCCCTATCAGGCGGGGAAGTCCAAGAGACCCAGTACTTC. Amino acids: CSALSGGEVQETQYF. The chain joins TRBV20-1 to TRBJ2-5, with D possibly being TRBD2 (6 bases). V lost 6 bases, J lost 1 base, and 18 bases lay in between. Germline CDR1 DFQATT, CDR2 SNEGSKA (reference sequence). There are 15 residues in the CDR3.

This clonotype appeared many times. The V gene is TRBV20-1, the J gene TRBJ2-7, with D maybe TRBD1 (6 bases). The CDR3 contains 11 residues. Trimming took off 5 bases at V and 3 bases at J, with 8 bases between the two ends. Germline CDR1 and CDR2: DFQATT and SNEGSKA (reference sequence). CDR3 loop: CSAPDSYEQYF. CDR3 nucleotide sequence: TGCAGTGCTCCGGACAGCTACGAGCAGTACTTC.

This clonotype was found a few times. The DNA of the CDR3 is TGTGCCAGCAGCCCAAGATCGACAGGGGGCGGCTATGGCTACACCTTC. Amino acid sequence: CASSPRSTGGGYGYTF. This sequence joins TRBV11-2 and TRBJ1-2; TRBD1 aligns across 10 bases. CDR3 length: 16 residues. Germline lookup yields CDR1 SGHAT and CDR2 FQNNGV. Trimming at V came to 5 bases and at J to 4 bases, leaving 10 bases not matched to a gene.

Only a few counts were recorded for this clonotype. The chain has TRBV7-3 and TRBJ1-6, with D maybe TRBD1 (5 bases). Trimming took off 5 bases at V and 8 bases at J, with 13 bases between the two ends. The CDR3 is 14 residues long. Germline V gene data show CDR1 as SGHTA and CDR2 as FQGTGA. DNA for the CDR3: TGTGCCAGCAGCCTCCAGAGAGGGGATTCACCCCTCCACTTT. Its translation is CASSLQRGDSPLHF.

This clonotype was found many times. The J gene is TRBJ2-7, the V gene TRBV20-1; D is unresolved. There are 12 residues in the CDR3. The V gene's germline CDR1 is DFQATT and CDR2 SNEGSKA (reference sequence). V was clipped by 1 base and J by 6 bases, with 10 bases between them. The CDR3 DNA reads TGCAGTGCTAGAGGCCTATCACGCGAGCAGTACTTC. This sequence encodes CSARGLSREQYF.

This clonotype was counted ten times or more. The chain recombines TRBV5-5 with TRBJ2-7; TRBD1 matches at 10 bases. This CDR3 is built from 15 residues. Germline V gene lookup returns CDR1 SGHKS and CDR2 YYEKEE (reference sequence). V was clipped by 3 bases and J by 4 bases; unmatched bases: 7. As DNA, the CDR3 is TGTGCCAGCAGCTCCCAAGGACAGGGGGGTTACGAGCAGTACTTC. It specifies CASSSQGQGGYEQYF.

This clonotype showed up many times. The chain combines TRBV5-1 with TRBJ2-6; 8 positions match TRBD1. The CDR3 has 15 residues. The V segment lost 4 bases and the J segment 3 bases; nucleotides outside the gene matches: 3. In germline, CDR1 is SGHRS, CDR2 YFSETQ. The CDR3 bases are TGCGCCAGCAGCACGACAGGGGATGGGGCCAACGTCCTGACTTTC. It encodes CASSTTGDGANVLTF.

There are many counts of this clonotype. The rearrangement links TRBV6-5 to TRBJ2-7; 10 bases agree with TRBD2. Germline lookup yields CDR1 MNHEY and CDR2 SVGAGI. The ends lost 6 bases at V and 5 bases at J; junction bases unmatched: 7. The CDR3 length is 14 residues. For the CDR3, the DNA is TGTGCCAGCAGGCCAAGCGGGAGGGCCCACGAGCAGTACTTC. Residues: CASRPSGRAHEQYF.

This clonotype was detected a few times. The chain joins TRBV11-1 to TRBJ2-6; the D is unclear. Per the germline V gene, CDR1 is SGHAT and CDR2 is FQDESV (reference sequence). Trimming shortened V by 3 bases and J by 0 bases, and 9 bases separated the two germline ends. CDR3 length: 16 amino acids. The DNA for the CDR3 is TGTGCCAGCAGCTTGGACCCCTTCTCTGGGGCCAACGTCCTGACTTTC. This sequence encodes CASSLDPFSGANVLTF.

The chain uses TRBV6-1 and TRBJ2-3; the match to TRBD2 covers 9 bases. Trimming cost V 6 bases and J 1 base; bases outside gene matches: 8. Germline V gives CDR1 MNHNS, CDR2 SASEGT. This CDR3 is built from 16 residues. The CDR3 DNA reads as TGTGCCAGCAGCGGAACCTCTAGCGGGGGCACAGATACGCAGTATTTT. Its translation: CASSGTSSGGTDTQYF.

The genes are TRBV20-1 and TRBJ2-1; 7 bases align to TRBD2. Germline V lookup: CDR1 DFQATT, CDR2 SNEGSKA (reference sequence). This CDR3 has 12 amino acids. V trimming: 6 bases; J trimming: 8 bases; junction bases outside the gene matches: 7. CDR3 loop: CSAAGAPDEQFF. The CDR3 DNA reads as TGCAGTGCGGCGGGAGCACCGGATGAGCAGTTCTTC.

This clonotype was seen a handful of times. J is TRBJ2-3 and V is TRBV4-3; TRBD2 agrees at 10 bases. Trimming removed 3 bases from V and 3 bases from J; junction bases left unmatched: 6. Germline CDR1 is LGHNA and CDR2 is YSLEER. CDR3 length: 16 amino acids. CDR3 sequence (DNA): TGCGCCAGCAGCCAGGAGCGGGGGGGCGGGACAGATACGCAGTATTTT. Amino acids: CASSQERGGGTDTQYF.

This chain connects TRBV10-3 to TRBJ1-6; D is uncertain. From germline, CDR1 is ENHRY and CDR2 SYGVKD. The CDR3 is made up of 13 amino acids. V was pared by 0 bases and J by 9 bases, with 6 bases between. The CDR3 DNA is TGTGCCATCAGTGAGTCGACCAGTTCACCCCTCCACTTT. This encodes CAISESTSSPLHF.

V is TRBV12-3 or TRBV12-4 and J is TRBJ2-3; 9 bases are shared with TRBD1. With V trimmed by 6 bases and J by 5 bases, 6 bases remained unmatched. This CDR3 region has 14 residues. The CDR3 reads CASSWGQGEDTQYF. CDR3 in DNA: TGTGCCAGCAGCTGGGGACAGGGCGAAGATACGCAGTATTTT.

There are many counts of this clonotype. This rearrangement joins TRBV27 to TRBJ1-1; no firm D call. This CDR3 has 14 residues. Between the trimmed V and J ends, which lost 2 bases and 0 bases, there was a span of 7 bases. The germline V gene has CDR1 MNHEY and CDR2 SMNVEV (reference sequence). In DNA form, the CDR3 reads TGTGCCAGCAGTTTAGTGAAGATGAACACTGAAGCTTTCTTT. This sequence encodes CASSLVKMNTEAFF.

This clonotype was detected a few times. J is TRBJ1-1 and V is TRBV20-1; D is uncertain. The CDR3 totals 14 residues. V was trimmed by 5 bases and J by 0 bases, leaving 13 bases between them. Germline V CDR1 and CDR2: DFQATT, SNEGSKA (reference sequence). The CDR3 is CSAEVPAVNTEAFF. In DNA form, the CDR3 reads TGCAGTGCTGAAGTGCCGGCAGTGAACACTGAAGCTTTCTTT.

This clonotype was counted a few times. The J gene is TRBJ2-7, the V gene TRBV18; 8 positions agree with TRBD1. The V gene's germline CDR1 is KGHSH and CDR2 LQKENI. The CDR3 is 15 residues long. The V and J ends lost 1 base and 1 base, in that order; junction bases with no gene match: 3. CDR3 amino acids: CASSPQQGVSYEQYF. The CDR3 DNA follows: TGTGCCAGCTCACCACAACAGGGGGTTTCCTACGAGCAGTACTTC. The complete variable domain, with remaining parts taken from reference TRBV18 and TRBJ2-7, reads NAGVMQNPRHLVRRRGQEARLRCSPMKGHSHVYWYRQLPEEGLKFMVYLQKENIIDESGMPKERFSAEFPKEGPSILRIQQVVRGDSAAYFCASSPQQGVSYEQYFGPGTRLTVT.

This chain uses TRBV7-2 with TRBJ2-7; D ambiguous. There are 15 residues in the CDR3. Deletions cut 7 bases from V and 1 base from J, with 17 bases between. Per germline, CDR1 SGHTA and CDR2 FQGNSA. CDR3 protein: CASIAFNSASYEQYF. The DNA of the CDR3 is TGTGCCAGCATCGCCTTTAATTCGGCATCCTACGAGCAGTACTTC.

The J gene is TRBJ2-1, the V gene TRBV20-1, with D uncertain. V lost 1 base and J lost 3, with 7 bases in between. Germline V CDR1 and CDR2: DFQATT, SNEGSKA (reference sequence). The CDR3 is 13 amino acids. The CDR3 DNA reads as TGCAGTGCTAGAGTCAGAAACTACAATGAGCAGTTCTTC. This sequence encodes CSARVRNYNEQFF.

This clonotype was observed a handful of times. The chain is built from TRBV2 and TRBJ1-2; D is unresolved. The CDR3 is made up of 13 amino acids. V lost 2 bases and J lost 13, with 17 bases in between. Germline-derived CDR1 and CDR2 are SNHLY and FYNNEI. The CDR3 is CASSEHARQACTF. CDR3 nucleotides: TGTGCCAGCAGTGAACACGCCAGGCAGGCGTGCACCTTC. The variable domain in full, with the rest retrieved from reference TRBV2 and TRBJ1-2, is EPEVTQTPSHQVTQMGQEVILRCVPISNHLYFYWYRQILGQKVEFLVSFYNNEISEKSEIFDDQFSVERPDGSNFTLKIRSTKLEDSAMYFCASSEHARQACTFGSGTRLTVV.

For this clonotype: It may be a read error: a sequence one base away is much more abundant. J is TRBJ2-7 and V is TRBV10-3, with 8 bases lining up with TRBD2. The CDR3 totals 14 residues. The ends lost 5 bases at V and 4 bases at J; junction bases unmatched: 7. From germline, CDR1 is ENHRY and CDR2 SYGVKD. The CDR3: CAISPIGRAYEQYF. The CDR3 coding sequence is TGTGCCATCAGTCCTATCGGGAGGGCGTACGAGCAGTACTTC.

This chain connects TRBV29-1 to TRBJ1-1; 8 nucleotides match TRBD1. Trimming took 7 bases from V and 3 from J; bases not matched to a gene: 1. This CDR3 contains 11 residues. Germline V CDR1 and CDR2: SQVTM, ANQGSEA. The CDR3, as DNA: TGCAGCGGGGACAGGTACACTGAAGCTTTCTTT. Translated: CSGDRYTEAFF.

This clonotype has at least ten counts. The chain employs TRBV7-2 and TRBJ1-1; 8 bases map to TRBD1. Germline trimming cut 2 bases from V and 4 bases from J; bases unmatched to any gene: 9. The CDR3 covers 16 residues. The germline V gene has CDR1 SGHTA and CDR2 FQGNSA. The CDR3 coding sequence is TGTGCCAGCAGCTTAAGTGTCGTTACAGGGGGCACTGAAGCTTTCTTT. Encoded protein: CASSLSVVTGGTEAFF.

The table lists this clonotype with a few counts. This chain uses TRBV6-5 with TRBJ2-1; possibly TRBD2 for D (6 bases). The germline CDR1 and CDR2 sequences are MNHEY and SVGAGI. This CDR3 region has 16 residues. The V and J ends lost 4 bases and 6 bases respectively, with 19 bases between them. This chain's CDR3 is CASSSFSGLSTNEQFF. The CDR3 nucleotides are TGTGCCAGCAGTTCCTTCTCGGGACTTTCCACCAATGAGCAGTTCTTC.

This clonotype was observed a handful of times. The chain joins TRBV24-1 to TRBJ1-5, with D unresolved. The CDR3 length is 14 residues. Trimming took off 5 bases at V and 0 bases at J, with 7 bases between the two ends. Germline V gene data show CDR1 as KGHDR and CDR2 as SFDVKD. The CDR3 DNA follows: TGTGCCACCAGTGGCCCTAATAGCAATCAGCCCCAGCATTTT. This encodes CATSGPNSNQPQHF.

The V and J genes are TRBV4-3 and TRBJ1-1; maybe TRBD1 (5 bases). This CDR3 is built from 18 residues. The V end was cut by 0 bases, the J end by 3 bases, with 20 bases between. Germline V CDR1 and CDR2: LGHNA, YSLEER. CDR3 sequence: CASSQEGMTGTSYTEAFF. In DNA, the CDR3 is TGCGCCAGCAGCCAAGAGGGGATGACCGGGACTAGCTACACTGAAGCTTTCTTT.

This clonotype was seen many times. The rearrangement links TRBV27 to TRBJ2-7; D gene unclear. In germline, CDR1 is MNHEY, CDR2 SMNVEV (reference sequence). This CDR3 is 15 amino acids long. The V gene lost 3 bases and the J gene lost 5 bases, with 17 bases spanning the gap. As DNA, the CDR3 is TGTGCCAGCAGTTTGGTTAGGTGGAGCTCGGACGAGCAGTACTTC. Translation gives CASSLVRWSSDEQYF.

The sample holds a few counts of this clonotype. The CDR3 loop is CASSPGLAGGEETQYF. CDR3 DNA sequence: TGCGCCAGCAGCCCAGGACTAGCGGGAGGGGAAGAGACCCAGTACTTC. The rearrangement links TRBV4-3 to TRBJ2-5, with 15 bases identical to TRBD2. This CDR3 is 16 amino acids long. With V trimmed by 4 bases and J by 3 bases, 3 bases remained unmatched. Germline CDR1 LGHNA, CDR2 YSLEER.